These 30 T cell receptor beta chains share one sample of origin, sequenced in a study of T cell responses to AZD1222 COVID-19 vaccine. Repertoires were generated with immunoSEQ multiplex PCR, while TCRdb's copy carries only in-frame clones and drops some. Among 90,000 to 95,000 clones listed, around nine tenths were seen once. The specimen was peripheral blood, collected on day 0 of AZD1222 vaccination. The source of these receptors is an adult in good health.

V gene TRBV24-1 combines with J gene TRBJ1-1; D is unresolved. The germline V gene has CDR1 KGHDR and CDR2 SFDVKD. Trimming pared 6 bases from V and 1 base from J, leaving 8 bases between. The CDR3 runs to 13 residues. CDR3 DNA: TGTGCCACCAGTCTTGGTTCGAACACTGAAGCTTTCTTT. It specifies CATSLGSNTEAFF.

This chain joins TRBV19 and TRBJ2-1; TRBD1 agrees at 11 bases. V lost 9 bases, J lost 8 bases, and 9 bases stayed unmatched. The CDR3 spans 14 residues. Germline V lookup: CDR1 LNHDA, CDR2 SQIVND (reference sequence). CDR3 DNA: TGTGCCAGCCGGCGGGGACAGGGGGATTATGAGCAGTTCTTC. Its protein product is CASRRGQGDYEQFF.

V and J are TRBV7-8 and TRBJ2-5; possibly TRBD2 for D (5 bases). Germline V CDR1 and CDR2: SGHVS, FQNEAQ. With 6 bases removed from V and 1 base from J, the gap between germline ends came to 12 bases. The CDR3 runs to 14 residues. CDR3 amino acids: CASSYPRGQETQYF. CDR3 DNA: TGTGCCAGCAGTTACCCCCGGGGCCAAGAGACCCAGTACTTC.

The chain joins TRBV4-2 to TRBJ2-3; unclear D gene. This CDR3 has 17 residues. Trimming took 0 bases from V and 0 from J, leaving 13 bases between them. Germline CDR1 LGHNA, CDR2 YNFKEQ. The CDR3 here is CASSQDSQTASTDTQYF. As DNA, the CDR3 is TGTGCCAGCAGCCAAGATAGTCAGACCGCTAGCACAGATACGCAGTATTTT.

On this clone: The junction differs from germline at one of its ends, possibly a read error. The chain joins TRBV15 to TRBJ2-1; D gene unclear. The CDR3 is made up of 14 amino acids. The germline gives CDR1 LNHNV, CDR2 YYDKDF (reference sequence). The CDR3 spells CATSREYGSYTTIF. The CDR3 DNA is TGTGCCACCAGCAGAGAATACGGCAGCTACACGACGATCTTC.

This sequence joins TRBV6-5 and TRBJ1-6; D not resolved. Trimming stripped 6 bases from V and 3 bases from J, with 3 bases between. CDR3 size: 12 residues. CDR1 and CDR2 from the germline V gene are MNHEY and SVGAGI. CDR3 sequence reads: CASRNYNSPLHF. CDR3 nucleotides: TGTGCCAGCAGGAACTATAATTCACCCCTCCACTTT.

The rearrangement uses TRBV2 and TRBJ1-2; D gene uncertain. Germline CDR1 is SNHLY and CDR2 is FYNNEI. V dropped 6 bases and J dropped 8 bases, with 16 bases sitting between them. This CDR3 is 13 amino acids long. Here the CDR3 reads CASRGSAVLGYTF. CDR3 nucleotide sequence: TGTGCCAGCAGGGGTTCGGCGGTGTTGGGCTACACCTTC.

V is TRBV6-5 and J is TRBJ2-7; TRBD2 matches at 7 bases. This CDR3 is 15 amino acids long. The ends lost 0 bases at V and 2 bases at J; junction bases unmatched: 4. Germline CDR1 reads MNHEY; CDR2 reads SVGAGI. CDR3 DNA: TGTGCCAGCAGTTACTCCGCTAGCGGAGCCTACGAGCAGTACTTC. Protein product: CASSYSASGAYEQYF.

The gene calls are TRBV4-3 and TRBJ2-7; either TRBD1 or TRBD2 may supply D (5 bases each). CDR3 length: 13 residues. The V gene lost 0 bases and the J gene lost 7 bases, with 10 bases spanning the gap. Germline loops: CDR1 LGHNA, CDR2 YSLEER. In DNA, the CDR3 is TGCGCCAGCAGCCAAGAGAATTGGGGGGAGCAGTACTTC. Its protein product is CASSQENWGEQYF.

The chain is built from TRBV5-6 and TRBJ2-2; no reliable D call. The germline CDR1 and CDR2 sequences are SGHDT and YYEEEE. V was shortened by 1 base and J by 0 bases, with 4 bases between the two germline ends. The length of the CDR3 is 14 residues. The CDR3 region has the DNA TGTGCCAGCAGCTTGCCCCCGAACACCGGGGAGCTGTTTTTT. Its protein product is CASSLPPNTGELFF.

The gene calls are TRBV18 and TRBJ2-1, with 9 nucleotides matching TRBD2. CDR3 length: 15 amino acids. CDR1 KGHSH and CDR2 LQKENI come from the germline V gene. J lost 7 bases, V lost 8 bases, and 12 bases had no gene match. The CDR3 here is CASRGPASGNNEQFF. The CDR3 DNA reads TGTGCCAGCCGCGGGCCGGCTAGCGGGAATAATGAGCAGTTCTTC.

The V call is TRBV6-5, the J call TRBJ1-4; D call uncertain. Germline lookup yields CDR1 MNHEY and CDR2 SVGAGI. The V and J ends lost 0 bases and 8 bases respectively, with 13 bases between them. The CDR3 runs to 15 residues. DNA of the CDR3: TGTGCCAGCAGTTACTCTGGGTCAGTGGGAGAAAAACTGTTTTTT. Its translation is CASSYSGSVGEKLFF.

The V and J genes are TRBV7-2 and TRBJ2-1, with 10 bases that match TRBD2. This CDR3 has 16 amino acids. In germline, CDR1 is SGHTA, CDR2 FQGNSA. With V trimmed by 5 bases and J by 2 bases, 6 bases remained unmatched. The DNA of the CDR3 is TGTGCCAGCAGCAAGTCAAGCGGGGGGGCCTACAATGAGCAGTTCTTC. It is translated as CASSKSSGGAYNEQFF.

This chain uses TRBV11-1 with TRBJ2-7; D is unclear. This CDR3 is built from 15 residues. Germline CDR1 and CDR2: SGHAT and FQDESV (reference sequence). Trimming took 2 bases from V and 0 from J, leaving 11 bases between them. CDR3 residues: CASSLSGYPSYEQYF. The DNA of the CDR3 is TGTGCCAGCAGCTTAAGTGGATATCCCTCCTACGAGCAGTACTTC. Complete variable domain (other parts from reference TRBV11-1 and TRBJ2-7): EAEVAQSPRYKITEKSQAVAFWCDPISGHATLYWYRQILGQGPELLVQFQDESVVDDSQLPKDRFSAERLKGVDSTLKIQPAELGDSAMYLCASSLSGYPSYEQYFGPGTRLTVT.

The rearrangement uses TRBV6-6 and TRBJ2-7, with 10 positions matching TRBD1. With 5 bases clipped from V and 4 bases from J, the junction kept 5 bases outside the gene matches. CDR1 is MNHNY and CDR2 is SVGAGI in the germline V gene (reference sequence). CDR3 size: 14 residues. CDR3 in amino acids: CASSNRQGAYEQYF. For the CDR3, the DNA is TGTGCCAGCAGTAACCGACAGGGGGCTTACGAGCAGTACTTC.

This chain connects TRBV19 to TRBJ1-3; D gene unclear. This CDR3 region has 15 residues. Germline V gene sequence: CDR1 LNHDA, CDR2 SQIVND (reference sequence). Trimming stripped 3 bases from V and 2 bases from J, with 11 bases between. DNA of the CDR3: TGTGCCAGTAGTATTATGGACGGTCCTGGAAACACCATATATTTT. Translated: CASSIMDGPGNTIYF.

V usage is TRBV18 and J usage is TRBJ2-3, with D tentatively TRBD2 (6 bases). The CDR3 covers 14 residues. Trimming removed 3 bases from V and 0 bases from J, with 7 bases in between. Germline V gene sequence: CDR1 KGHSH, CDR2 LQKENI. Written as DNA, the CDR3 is TGTGCCAGCTCACCCGGGGGTAGCACAGATACGCAGTATTTT. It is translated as CASSPGGSTDTQYF.

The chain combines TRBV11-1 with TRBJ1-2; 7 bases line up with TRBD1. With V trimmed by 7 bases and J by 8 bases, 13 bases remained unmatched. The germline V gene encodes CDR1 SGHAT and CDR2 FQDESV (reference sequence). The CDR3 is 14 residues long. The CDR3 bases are TGTGCCAGCACTACGGACAGGAGATCCGTGGGCTACACCTTC. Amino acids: CASTTDRRSVGYTF.

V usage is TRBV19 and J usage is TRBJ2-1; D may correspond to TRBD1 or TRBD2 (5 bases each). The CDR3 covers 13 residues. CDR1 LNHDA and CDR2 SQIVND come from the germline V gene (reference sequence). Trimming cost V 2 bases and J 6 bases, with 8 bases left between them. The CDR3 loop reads CASSISGSNEQFF. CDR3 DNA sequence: TGTGCCAGTAGTATATCAGGGAGCAATGAGCAGTTCTTC.

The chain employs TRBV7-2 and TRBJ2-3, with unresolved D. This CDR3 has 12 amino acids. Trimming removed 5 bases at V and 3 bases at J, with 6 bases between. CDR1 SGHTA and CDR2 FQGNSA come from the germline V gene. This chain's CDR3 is CASSANTDTQYF. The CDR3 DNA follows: TGTGCCAGCAGCGCCAATACAGATACGCAGTATTTT.

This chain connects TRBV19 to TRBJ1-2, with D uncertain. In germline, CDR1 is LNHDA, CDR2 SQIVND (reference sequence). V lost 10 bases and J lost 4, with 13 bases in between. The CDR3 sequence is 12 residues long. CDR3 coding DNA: TGTGCCACCGCGGACGGACTCTATGGCTACACCTTC. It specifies CATADGLYGYTF. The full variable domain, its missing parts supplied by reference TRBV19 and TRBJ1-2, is DGGITQSPKYLFRKEGQNVTLSCEQNLNHDAMYWYRQDPGQGLRLIYYSQIVNDFQKGDIAEGYSVSREKKESFPLTVTSAQKNPTAFYLCATADGLYGYTFGSGTRLTVV.

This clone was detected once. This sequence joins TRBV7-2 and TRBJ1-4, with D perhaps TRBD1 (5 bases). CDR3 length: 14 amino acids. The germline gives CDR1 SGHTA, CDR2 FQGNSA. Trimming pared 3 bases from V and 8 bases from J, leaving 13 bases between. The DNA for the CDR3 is TGTGCCAGCAGCTTGGATTCGAGGGGCGAAAAACTGTTTTTT. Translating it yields CASSLDSRGEKLFF.

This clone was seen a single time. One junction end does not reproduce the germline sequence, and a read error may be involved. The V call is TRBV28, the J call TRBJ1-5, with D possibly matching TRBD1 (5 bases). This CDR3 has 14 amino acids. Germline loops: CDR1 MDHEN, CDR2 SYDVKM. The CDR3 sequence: CASRLWQGGQPQHF. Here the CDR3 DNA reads TGTGCCAGCAGGTTATGGCAGGGAGGACAGCCCCAGCATTTT.

The CDR3 DNA sequence: TGTGCCAGCAGTTCCCGAGGCTACGAGCAGTACTTC. The encoded protein is CASSSRGYEQYF. The chain carries TRBV27 and TRBJ2-7; no clear D gene. This CDR3 has 12 residues. The V and J ends lost 4 bases and 3 bases respectively, with 7 bases between them. Germline-derived CDR1 and CDR2 are MNHEY and SMNVEV (reference sequence).

The CDR3 loop is CASSTTAYDVNGYTF. The CDR3 DNA follows: TGTGCCAGTAGTACGACAGCCTACGACGTAAATGGCTACACCTTC. The gene calls are TRBV19 and TRBJ1-2, with D tentatively TRBD1 (5 bases). The CDR3 runs to 15 residues. Germline-derived CDR1 and CDR2 are LNHDA and SQIVND (reference sequence). V dropped 4 bases and J dropped 6 bases, with 18 bases sitting between them.

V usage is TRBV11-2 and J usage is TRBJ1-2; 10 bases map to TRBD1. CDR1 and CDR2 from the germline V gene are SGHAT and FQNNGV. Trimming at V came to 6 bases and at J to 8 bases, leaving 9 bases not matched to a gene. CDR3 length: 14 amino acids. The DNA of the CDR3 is TGTGCCAGCAGGGACGGGACAGGGGTTTGGGGCTACACCTTC. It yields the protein CASRDGTGVWGYTF.

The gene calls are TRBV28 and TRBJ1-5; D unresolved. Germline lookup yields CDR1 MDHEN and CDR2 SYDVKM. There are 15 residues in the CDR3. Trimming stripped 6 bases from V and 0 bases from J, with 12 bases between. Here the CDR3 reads CASSNLGVSNQPQHF. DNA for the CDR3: TGTGCCAGCAGCAACCTCGGGGTTAGCAATCAGCCCCAGCATTTT.

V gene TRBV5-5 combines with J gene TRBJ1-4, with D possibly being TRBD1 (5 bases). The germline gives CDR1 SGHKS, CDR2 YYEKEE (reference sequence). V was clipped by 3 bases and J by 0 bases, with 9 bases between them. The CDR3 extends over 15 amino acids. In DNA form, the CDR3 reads TGTGCCAGCAGCTCTCAGGGAGCAACTAATGAAAAACTGTTTTTT. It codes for CASSSQGATNEKLFF.

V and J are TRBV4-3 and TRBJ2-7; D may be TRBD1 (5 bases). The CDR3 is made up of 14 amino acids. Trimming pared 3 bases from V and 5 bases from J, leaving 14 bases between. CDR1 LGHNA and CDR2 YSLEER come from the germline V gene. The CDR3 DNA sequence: TGCGCCAGCAGCCAGGAACTCAGGGAAAACGAGCAGTACTTC. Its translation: CASSQELRENEQYF.

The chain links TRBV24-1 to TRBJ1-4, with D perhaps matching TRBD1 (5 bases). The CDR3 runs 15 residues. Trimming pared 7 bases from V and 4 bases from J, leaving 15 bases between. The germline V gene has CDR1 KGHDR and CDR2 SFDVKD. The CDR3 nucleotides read TGTGCCACCAGGACTTGGGACCGATGTAATGAAAAACTGTTTTTT. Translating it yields CATRTWDRCNEKLFF.